One T cell receptor (beta chain) is described in this entry. Antigen: not known. TCRdb fed the RT-PCR reads into MiXCR, producing one record per CDR3 protein. Among 400,000 to 550,000 distinct CDR3 sequences listed, less than 30% were seen once. The data are from a study of response to subunit inactivated influenza vaccine. There are 13 residues in the CDR3. V was cut by 0 bases and J by 5 bases, with 6 bases left in between. Germline V gene lookup returns CDR1 SGHVS and CDR2 FNYEAQ. The study's findings and limits: It was suggested by the authors that few new T cells are recruited by each seasonal influenza vaccination.

The specimen was CD4+ T cells sorted from PBMCs, collected around 5 days after vaccination. The genes are TRBV7-6 and TRBJ2-3; no clear D. The sequence derives from a man aged 45-65 years who received an inactivated influenza vaccine. The CDR3 reads CASSLAHRDTQYF. CDR3 nucleotides: TGTGCCAGCAGCTTAGCGCACAGAGATACGCAGTATTTT.